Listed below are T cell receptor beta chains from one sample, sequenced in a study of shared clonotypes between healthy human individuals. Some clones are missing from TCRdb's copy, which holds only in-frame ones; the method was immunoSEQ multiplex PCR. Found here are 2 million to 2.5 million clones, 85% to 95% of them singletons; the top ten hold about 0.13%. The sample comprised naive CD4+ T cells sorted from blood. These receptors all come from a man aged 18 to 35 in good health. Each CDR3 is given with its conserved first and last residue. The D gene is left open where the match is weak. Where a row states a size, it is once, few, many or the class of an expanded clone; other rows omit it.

CASSSDRGDSNQPQHF TGTGCCAGCAGTTCGGACAGGGGCGATAGCAATCAGCCCCAGCATTTT 16 TRBJ1-5 TRBD1 TRBV28 NA
CASSYRDRGYEQYF TGTGCCAGCAGTTACCGGGACAGGGGTTACGAGCAGTACTTC 14 TRBJ2-7 TRBD1 TRBV6-5 few
CASSFSDLAEQYF TGTGCCAGCAGCTTCTCGGACTTGGCCGAGCAGTACTTC 13 TRBJ2-7 NA TRBV7-6 NA
CASSLVTQGVNQPQHF TGTGCCAGCAGCTTAGTAACCCAGGGGGTTAATCAGCCCCAGCATTTT 16 TRBJ1-5 TRBD1 TRBV11-1 NA
CASSQQGHQNQPQHF TGTGCCAGCAGCCAACAGGGCCACCAAAATCAGCCCCAGCATTTT 15 TRBJ1-5 NA TRBV7-2 NA
CASRGTSGAYEQYF TGTGCCAGCAGGGGGACTAGCGGGGCGTACGAGCAGTACTTC 14 TRBJ2-7 TRBD2 TRBV5-4 NA
CSVEGRGSTDTQYF TGCAGCGTTGAAGGCAGGGGAAGCACAGATACGCAGTATTTT 14 TRBJ2-3 NA TRBV29-1 NA
CASSQDHQGGGNYGYTF TGCGCCAGCAGCCAAGATCATCAGGGGGGCGGAAACTATGGCTACACCTTC 17 TRBJ1-2 TRBD1 TRBV4-3 NA
CASSYSNPGGSYEQYF TGTGCCAGCAGTTACTCGAACCCCGGGGGCTCCTACGAGCAGTACTTC 16 TRBJ2-7 NA TRBV6-5 NA
CTSRTYPRGTSGRRAIDTQYF TGCACCAGCAGGACGTATCCCCGAGGGACTAGCGGGAGACGGGCAATAGATACGCAGTATTTT 21 TRBJ2-3 NA TRBV1 NA
CASSATGLSTEAFF TGTGCCAGCAGCGCGACAGGGTTGAGCACTGAAGCTTTCTTT 14 TRBJ1-1 TRBD1 TRBV9 once
CASSFILGINEQFF TGTGCCAGCAGCTTCATTCTAGGGATCAATGAGCAGTTCTTC 14 TRBJ2-1 NA TRBV7-2 NA
CASKGLAGVSDTQYF TGTGCCAGCAAGGGACTAGCGGGAGTTTCGGATACGCAGTATTTT 15 TRBJ2-3 TRBD2 TRBV2 NA
CASSLAAPARATYEQYF TGTGCCAGCAGCTTAGCTGCCCCGGCGAGGGCCACCTACGAGCAGTACTTC 17 TRBJ2-7 NA TRBV7-9 NA
CASRIDFSYEQYF TGTGCCAGCAGAATAGACTTTTCCTACGAGCAGTACTTC 13 TRBJ2-7 NA TRBV28 NA
CSVVTYNEQFF TGCAGCGTGGTTACCTACAATGAGCAGTTCTTC 11 TRBJ2-1 NA TRBV29-1 NA
CASSESSGPTNEKLFF TGCGCCAGCAGCGAATCCTCAGGGCCAACTAATGAAAAACTGTTTTTT 16 TRBJ1-4 NA TRBV5-1 NA
CASSLAGQGTEAFF TGTGCCAGCAGCTTAGCCGGACAGGGGACTGAAGCTTTCTTT 14 TRBJ1-1 TRBD1 TRBV7-2 NA
CAWSVGQGAYEQYF TGTGCCTGGAGTGTGGGGCAGGGGGCATACGAGCAGTACTTC 14 TRBJ2-7 TRBD1 TRBV30 NA
CASSLSRQGKANQPQHF TGTGCCAGCAGTTTATCCAGACAGGGAAAAGCAAATCAGCCCCAGCATTTT 17 TRBJ1-5 TRBD1 TRBV28 NA
CASSLRVRYEQYF TGTGCCAGCAGTTTGCGGGTTCGCTACGAGCAGTACTTC 13 TRBJ2-7 NA TRBV28 NA
CASGFGGARHF TGTGCCAGTGGCTTCGGGGGCGCGAGGCATTTT 11 TRBJ1-5 NA TRBV19 NA
CAWSSPHLVASGIIYNEQFF TGTGCCTGGAGTTCACCTCACTTAGTGGCTAGCGGGATAATTTACAATGAGCAGTTCTTC 20 TRBJ2-1 TRBD2 TRBV30 NA